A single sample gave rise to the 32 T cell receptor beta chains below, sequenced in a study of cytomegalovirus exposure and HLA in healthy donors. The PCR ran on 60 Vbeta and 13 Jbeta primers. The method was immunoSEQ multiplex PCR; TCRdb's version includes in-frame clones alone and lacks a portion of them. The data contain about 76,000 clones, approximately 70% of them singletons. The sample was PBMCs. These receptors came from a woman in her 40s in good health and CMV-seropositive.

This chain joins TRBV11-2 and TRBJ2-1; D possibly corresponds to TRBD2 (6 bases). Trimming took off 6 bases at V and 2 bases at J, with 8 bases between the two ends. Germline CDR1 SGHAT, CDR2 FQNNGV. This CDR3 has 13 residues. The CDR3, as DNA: TGTGCCAGCAGGGAGGGTGCCTACAATGAGCAGTTCTTC. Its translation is CASREGAYNEQFF. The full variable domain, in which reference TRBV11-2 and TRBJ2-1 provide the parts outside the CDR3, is EAGVAQSPRYKIIEKRQSVAFWCNPISGHATLYWYQQILGQGPKLLIQFQNNGVVDDSQLPKDRFSAERLKGVDSTLKIQPAKLEDSAVYLCASREGAYNEQFFGPGTRLTVL.

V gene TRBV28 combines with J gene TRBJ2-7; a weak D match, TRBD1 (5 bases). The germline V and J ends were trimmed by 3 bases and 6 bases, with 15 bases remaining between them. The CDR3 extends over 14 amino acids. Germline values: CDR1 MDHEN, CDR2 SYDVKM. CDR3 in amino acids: CASSFDRGPREQYF. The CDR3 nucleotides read TGTGCCAGCAGTTTCGATAGGGGCCCCCGCGAGCAGTACTTC.

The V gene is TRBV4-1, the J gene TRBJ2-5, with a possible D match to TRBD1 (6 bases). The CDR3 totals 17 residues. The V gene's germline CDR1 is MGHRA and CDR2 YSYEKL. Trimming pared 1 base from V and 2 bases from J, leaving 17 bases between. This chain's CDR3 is CASSQGVGGPRQETQYF. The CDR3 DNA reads TGCGCCAGCAGCCAAGGAGTAGGGGGACCCCGACAAGAGACCCAGTACTTC.

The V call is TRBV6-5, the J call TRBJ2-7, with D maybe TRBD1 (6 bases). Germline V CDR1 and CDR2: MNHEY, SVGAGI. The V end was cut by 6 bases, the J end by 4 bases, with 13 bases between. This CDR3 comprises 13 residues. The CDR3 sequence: CASSRYQGYEQYF. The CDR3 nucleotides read TGTGCCAGCAGCCGGTATCAGGGGTACGAGCAGTACTTC.

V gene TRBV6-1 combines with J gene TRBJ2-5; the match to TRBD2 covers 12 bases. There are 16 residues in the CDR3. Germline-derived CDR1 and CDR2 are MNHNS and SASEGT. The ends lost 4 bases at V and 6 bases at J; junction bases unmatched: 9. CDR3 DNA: TGTGCCAGCAGTGTTAGTCTAGCGGGGGGGAAAAAGACCCAGTACTTC. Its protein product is CASSVSLAGGKKTQYF.

The DNA of the CDR3 is TGTGCCAGCAGCTTAGTCAGGGGCCAAGAGACCCAGTACTTC. This encodes CASSLVRGQETQYF. The chain is built from TRBV7-9 and TRBJ2-5; D perhaps matches TRBD1 (6 bases). Germline V gene data show CDR1 as SEHNR and CDR2 as FQNEAQ (reference sequence). V lost 1 base, J lost 1 base, and 7 bases lay in between. The CDR3 length is 14 residues.

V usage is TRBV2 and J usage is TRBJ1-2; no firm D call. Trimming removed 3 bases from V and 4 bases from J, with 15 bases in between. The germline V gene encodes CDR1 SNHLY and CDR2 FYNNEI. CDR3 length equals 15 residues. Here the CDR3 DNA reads TGTGCCAGCAGTGATTGGGAGATAGTATTCTATGGCTACACCTTC. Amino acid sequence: CASSDWEIVFYGYTF.

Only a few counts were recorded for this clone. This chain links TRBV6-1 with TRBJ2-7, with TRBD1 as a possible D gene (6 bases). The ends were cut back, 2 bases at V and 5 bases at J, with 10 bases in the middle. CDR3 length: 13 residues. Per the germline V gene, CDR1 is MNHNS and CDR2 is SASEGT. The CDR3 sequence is CASSERGIDEQYF. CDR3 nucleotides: TGTGCCAGCAGTGAAAGGGGGATCGACGAGCAGTACTTC.

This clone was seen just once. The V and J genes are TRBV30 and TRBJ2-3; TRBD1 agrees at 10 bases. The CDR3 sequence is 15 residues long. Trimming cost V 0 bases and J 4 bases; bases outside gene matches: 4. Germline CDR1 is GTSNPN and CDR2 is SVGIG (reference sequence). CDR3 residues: CAWSVGTGDADTQYF. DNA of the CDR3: TGTGCCTGGAGTGTGGGGACAGGGGATGCAGATACGCAGTATTTT.

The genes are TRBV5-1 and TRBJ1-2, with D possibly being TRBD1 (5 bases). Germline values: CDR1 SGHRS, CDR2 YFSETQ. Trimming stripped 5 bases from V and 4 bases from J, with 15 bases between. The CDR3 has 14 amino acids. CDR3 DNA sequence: TGCGCCAGCAGAACTGAATGGAGGGGCTATGGCTACACCTTC. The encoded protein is CASRTEWRGYGYTF.

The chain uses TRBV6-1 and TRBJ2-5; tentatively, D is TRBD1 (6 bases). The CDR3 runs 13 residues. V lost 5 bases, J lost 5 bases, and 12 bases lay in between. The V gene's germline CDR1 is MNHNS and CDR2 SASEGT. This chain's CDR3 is CASSLRGLETQYF. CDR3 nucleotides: TGTGCCAGCAGTCTCAGGGGTTTGGAGACCCAGTACTTC.

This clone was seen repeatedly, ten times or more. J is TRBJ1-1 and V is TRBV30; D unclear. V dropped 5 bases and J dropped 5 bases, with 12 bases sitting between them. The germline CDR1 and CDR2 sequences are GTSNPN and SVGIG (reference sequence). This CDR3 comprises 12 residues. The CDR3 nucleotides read TGTGCCTGGGGTACAAGTTGGACTGAAGCTTTCTTT. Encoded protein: CAWGTSWTEAFF.

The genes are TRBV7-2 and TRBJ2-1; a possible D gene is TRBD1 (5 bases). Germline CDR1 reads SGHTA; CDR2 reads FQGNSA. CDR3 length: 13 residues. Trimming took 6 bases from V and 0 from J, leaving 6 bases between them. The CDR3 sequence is CASSQGSYNEQFF. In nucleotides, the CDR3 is TGTGCCAGCAGTCAGGGCTCCTACAATGAGCAGTTCTTC.

The CDR3 region is CASSFVGGGTEAFF. In DNA, the CDR3 is TGTGCCAGCAGCTTCGTTGGGGGCGGCACTGAAGCTTTCTTT. The chain has TRBV11-2 and TRBJ1-1; weak D call: TRBD1 (6 bases). The CDR3 length is 14 residues. Per the germline V gene, CDR1 is SGHAT and CDR2 is FQNNGV. V was cut by 3 bases and J by 4 bases, with 12 bases left in between.

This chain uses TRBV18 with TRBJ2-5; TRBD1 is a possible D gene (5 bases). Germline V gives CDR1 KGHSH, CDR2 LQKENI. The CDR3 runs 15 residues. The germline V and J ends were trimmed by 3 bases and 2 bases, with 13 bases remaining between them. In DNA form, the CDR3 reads TGTGCCAGCTCACCTTTTGAACAGGTACAAGAGACCCAGTACTTC. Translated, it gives CASSPFEQVQETQYF.

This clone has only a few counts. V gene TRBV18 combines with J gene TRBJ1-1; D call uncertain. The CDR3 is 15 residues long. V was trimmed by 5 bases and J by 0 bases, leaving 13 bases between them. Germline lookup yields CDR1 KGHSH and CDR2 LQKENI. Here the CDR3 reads CASSDLRLMNTEAFF. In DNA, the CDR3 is TGTGCCAGCTCAGACCTCAGGCTTATGAACACTGAAGCTTTCTTT. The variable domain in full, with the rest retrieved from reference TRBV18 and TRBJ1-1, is NAGVMQNPRHLVRRRGQEARLRCSPMKGHSHVYWYRQLPEEGLKFMVYLQKENIIDESGMPKERFSAEFPKEGPSILRIQQVVRGDSAAYFCASSDLRLMNTEAFFGQGTRLTVV.

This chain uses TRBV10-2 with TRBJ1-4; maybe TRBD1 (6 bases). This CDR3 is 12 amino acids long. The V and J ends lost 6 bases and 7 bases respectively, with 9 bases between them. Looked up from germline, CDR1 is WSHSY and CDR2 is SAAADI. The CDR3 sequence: CASRTGSEKLFF. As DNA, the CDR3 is TGCGCCAGCAGAACAGGGAGTGAAAAACTGTTTTTT.

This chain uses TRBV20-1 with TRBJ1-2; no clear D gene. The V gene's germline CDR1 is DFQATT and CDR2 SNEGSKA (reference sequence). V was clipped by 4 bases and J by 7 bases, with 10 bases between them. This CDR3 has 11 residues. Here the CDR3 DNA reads TGCAGTGCTACCCCGGGGTTTGGCTACACCTTC. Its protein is CSATPGFGYTF.

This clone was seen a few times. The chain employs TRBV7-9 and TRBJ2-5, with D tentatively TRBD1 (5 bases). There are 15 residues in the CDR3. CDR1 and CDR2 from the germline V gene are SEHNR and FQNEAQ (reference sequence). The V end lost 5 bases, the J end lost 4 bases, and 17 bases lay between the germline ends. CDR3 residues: CASSPRRRVTETQYF. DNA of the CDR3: TGTGCCAGCAGCCCCCGTCGCAGGGTCACAGAGACCCAGTACTTC.

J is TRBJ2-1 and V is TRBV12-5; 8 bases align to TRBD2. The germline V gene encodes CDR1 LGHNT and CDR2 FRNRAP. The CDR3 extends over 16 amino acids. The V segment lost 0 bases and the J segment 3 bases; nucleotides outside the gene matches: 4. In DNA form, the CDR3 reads TGTGCTAGTGGTTTGGTTGTAGCGGGGATCTACAATGAGCAGTTCTTC. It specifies CASGLVVAGIYNEQFF. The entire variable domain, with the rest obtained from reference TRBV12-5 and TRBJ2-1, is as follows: DARVTQTPRHKVTEMGQEVTMRCQPILGHNTVFWYRQTMMQGLELLAYFRNRAPLDDSGMPKDRFSAEMPDATLATLKIQPSEPRDSAVYFCASGLVVAGIYNEQFFGPGTRLTVL.

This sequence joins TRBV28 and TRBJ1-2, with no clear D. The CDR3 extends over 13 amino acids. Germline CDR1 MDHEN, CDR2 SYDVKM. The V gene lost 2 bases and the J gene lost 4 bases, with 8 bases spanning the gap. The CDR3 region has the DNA TGTGCCAGCAGTTTACGGTCTGCCTATGGCTACACCTTC. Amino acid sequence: CASSLRSAYGYTF.

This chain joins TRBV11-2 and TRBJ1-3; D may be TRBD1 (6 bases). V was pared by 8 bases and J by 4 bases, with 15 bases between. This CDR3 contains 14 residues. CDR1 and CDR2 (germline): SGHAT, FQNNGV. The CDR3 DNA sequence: TGTGCCAGCCAGTTGGGACAAATAGGAAACACCATATATTTT. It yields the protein CASQLGQIGNTIYF.

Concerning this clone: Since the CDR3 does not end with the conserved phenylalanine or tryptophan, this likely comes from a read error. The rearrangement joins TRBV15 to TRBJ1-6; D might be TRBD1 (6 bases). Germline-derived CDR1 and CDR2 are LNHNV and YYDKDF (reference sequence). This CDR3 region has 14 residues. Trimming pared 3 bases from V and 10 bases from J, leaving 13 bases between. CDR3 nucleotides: TGTGCCACCAGCAGTAGGGGGAGAAACTCACCCCTCCACCTT. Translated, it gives CATSSRGRNSPLHL.

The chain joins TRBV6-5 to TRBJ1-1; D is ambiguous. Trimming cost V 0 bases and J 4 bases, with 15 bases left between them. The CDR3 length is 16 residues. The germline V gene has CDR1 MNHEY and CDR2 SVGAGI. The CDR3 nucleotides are TGTGCCAGCAGTTACTCGAGTCCGGGTTTGAGCACTGAAGCTTTCTTT. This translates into CASSYSSPGLSTEAFF.

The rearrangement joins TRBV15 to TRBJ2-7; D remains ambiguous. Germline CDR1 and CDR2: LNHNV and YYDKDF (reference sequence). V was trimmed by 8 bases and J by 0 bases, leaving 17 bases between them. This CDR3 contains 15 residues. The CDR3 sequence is CATSISSYSSYEQYF. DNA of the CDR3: TGTGCCACCTCTATTTCGAGTTATTCCTCCTACGAGCAGTACTTC.

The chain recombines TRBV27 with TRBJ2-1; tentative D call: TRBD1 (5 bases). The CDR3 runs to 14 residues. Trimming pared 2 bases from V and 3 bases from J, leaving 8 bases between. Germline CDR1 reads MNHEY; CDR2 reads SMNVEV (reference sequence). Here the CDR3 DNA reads TGTGCCAGCAGTTTAGACAGTGACTACAATGAGCAGTTCTTC. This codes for CASSLDSDYNEQFF.

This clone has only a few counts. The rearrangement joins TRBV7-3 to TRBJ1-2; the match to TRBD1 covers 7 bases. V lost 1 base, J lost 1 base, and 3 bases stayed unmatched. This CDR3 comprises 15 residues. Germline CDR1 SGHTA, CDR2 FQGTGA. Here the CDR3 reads CASSLSRDSNYGYTF. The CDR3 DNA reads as TGTGCCAGCAGCTTAAGCCGGGACAGTAACTATGGCTACACCTTC.

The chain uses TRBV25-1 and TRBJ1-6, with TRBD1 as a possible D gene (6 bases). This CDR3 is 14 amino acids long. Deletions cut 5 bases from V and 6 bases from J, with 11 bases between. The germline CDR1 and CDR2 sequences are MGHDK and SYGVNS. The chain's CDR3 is CASSSTGGNSPLHF. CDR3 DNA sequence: TGTGCCAGCAGTTCGACAGGAGGTAATTCACCCCTCCACTTT.

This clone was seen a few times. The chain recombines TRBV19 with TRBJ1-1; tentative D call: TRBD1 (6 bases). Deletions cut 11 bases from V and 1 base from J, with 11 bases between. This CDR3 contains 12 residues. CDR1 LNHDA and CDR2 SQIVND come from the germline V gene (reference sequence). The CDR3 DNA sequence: TGTGCCTCAGGACAGCCGAACACTGAAGCTTTCTTT. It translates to CASGQPNTEAFF.

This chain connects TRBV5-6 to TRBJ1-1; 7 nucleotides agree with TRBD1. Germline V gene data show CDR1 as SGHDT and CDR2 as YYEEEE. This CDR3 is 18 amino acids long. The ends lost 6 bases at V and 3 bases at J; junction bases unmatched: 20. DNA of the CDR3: TGTGCCAGCATCCCCTATAAGACAGGGTTCGGGACGGACACTGAAGCTTTCTTT. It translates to CASIPYKTGFGTDTEAFF.

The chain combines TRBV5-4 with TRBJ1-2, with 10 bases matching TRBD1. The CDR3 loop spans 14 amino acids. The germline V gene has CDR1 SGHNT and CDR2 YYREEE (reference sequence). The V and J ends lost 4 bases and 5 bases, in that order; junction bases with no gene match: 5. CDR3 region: CASSRDRGTYGYTF. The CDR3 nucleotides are TGTGCCAGCAGCCGGGACAGGGGAACTTATGGCTACACCTTC.

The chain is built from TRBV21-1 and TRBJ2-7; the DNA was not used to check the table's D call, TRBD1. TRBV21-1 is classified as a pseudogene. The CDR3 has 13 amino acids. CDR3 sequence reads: CASSKMATGEQYF. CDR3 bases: TGTGCCAGCAGCAAAATGGCGACAGGTGAGCAGTACTTC.